This T cell receptor beta chain was profiled in a study of cytomegalovirus exposure and HLA in healthy donors. Study findings and constraints: According to a later analysis, most TCR beta chains associated with CMV appeared HLA-restricted. A few V segments could not be told apart, such as TRBV6-2 and TRBV6-3, and were left out. A later analysis linked a missense DCLRE1C variant to TCR beta V- and J-gene trimming.

In the PCR, 60 Vbeta and 13 Jbeta primers were used. Here immunoSEQ multiplex PCR was the method, and the copy in TCRdb shows in-frame clones only, minus some. Found here are 90,000 to 95,000 clones, 81% of them singletons; the top ten hold about 1.2%. The CDR3 runs to 14 residues. Germline V gene data show CDR1 as GTSNPN and CDR2 as SVGIG (reference sequence). V dropped 4 bases and J dropped 3 bases, with 14 bases sitting between them. Note on this clone: Its specificity is unknown.

The source material was PBMCs. The TCR sequence derives from a girl aged 2-10 years in good health and CMV-seropositive. The chain carries TRBV30 and TRBJ2-3; maybe TRBD2 (5 bases). Written as DNA, the CDR3 is TGTGCCTGGAACATGGTGGGAGTAACAGATACGCAGTATTTT. Its translation is CAWNMVGVTDTQYF.